This paragraph reports one T cell receptor beta chain. Its cognate antigen is unknown. The sample is drawn from a study of human thymus T cells. Overall study results and limits: Gene usage (both V and J) appeared biased in thymic and blood repertoires.

TCRdb's copy holds only in-frame clones and misses some; the assay was immunoSEQ multiplex PCR. Here the sample spans fewer than 55,000 clones, 85% to 95% being singletons. Corrective surgery for congenital heart defects was being performed on the healthy Finnish infants who were the donors. Half of the eight donors gave roughly 0.5-1 mL blood during surgery. All available leukocytes, rather than a set cell count, yielded the blood DNA. Sequencing was carried out using blood. The clonotype originates from a boy less than two years old with a congenital heart defect but otherwise immunologically healthy.

CDR3 DNA sequence: TGCGCCAGCAGCCCCACACGCGGGGGGGATTCACCCCTCCACTTT. Amino acids: CASSPTRGGDSPLHF. This rearrangement joins TRBV4-3 to TRBJ1-6; D perhaps matches TRBD1 (5 bases). Germline loops: CDR1 LGHNA, CDR2 YSLEER. With 4 bases removed from V and 8 bases from J, the gap between germline ends came to 15 bases. This CDR3 spans 15 amino acids.